The 5 T cell receptor beta chains in this list originate from one sample, sequenced in a study of blood T cell repertoires in COVID-19. Assay: immunoSEQ multiplex PCR; the TCRdb copy retains only in-frame clones and omits some. The table shows a few hundred thousand clones, with 88% occurring only once. The sequenced sample was peripheral blood. Source of these receptors: a woman aged 50 to 60 with COVID-19, enrolled during active disease.

V gene TRBV29-1 combines with J gene TRBJ1-1, with 7 bases fitting TRBD1. Germline V CDR1 and CDR2: SQVTM, ANQGSEA. With V trimmed by 5 bases and J by 5 bases, 5 bases remained unmatched. The CDR3 contains 12 residues. The DNA for the CDR3 is TGCAGCGTTCTCGCAGGGGGGACTGAAGCTTTCTTT. Translated: CSVLAGGTEAFF.

This sequence joins TRBV4-1 and TRBJ2-3; no clear D. The CDR3 extends over 10 amino acids. Germline V gene lookup returns CDR1 MGHRA and CDR2 YSYEKL. Trimming shortened V by 4 bases and J by 10 bases, and 6 bases separated the two germline ends. In DNA form, the CDR3 reads TGCGCCAGCAGCCCCCTCGCGCAGTATTTT. Its translation: CASSPLAQYF.

The CDR3 DNA sequence: TGTGCCAGCAGCCTAATACAGGGCGGTCGAGGCTACACCTTC. Its protein is CASSLIQGGRGYTF. The V gene is TRBV6-2 or TRBV6-3, the J gene TRBJ1-2; the D gene is possibly TRBD1 (6 bases). Germline CDR1 and CDR2: MNHEY and SVGEGT. The length of the CDR3 is 14 residues. V was shortened by 6 bases and J by 8 bases, with 19 bases between the two germline ends.

The V call is TRBV5-1, the J call TRBJ1-2; 8 bases are shared with TRBD1. The ends lost 4 bases at V and 6 bases at J; junction bases unmatched: 8. The CDR3 has 14 residues. CDR1 and CDR2 (germline): SGHRS, YFSETQ. The CDR3 protein is CASSDIIQGDGYTF. CDR3 coding DNA: TGCGCCAGCAGCGATATTATACAGGGGGATGGCTACACCTTC.

A remark on this clone: In the same sample, other DNA sequences code for this CDR3. The rearrangement joins TRBV11-2 to TRBJ1-3; the match to TRBD1 covers 8 bases. This CDR3 is 15 amino acids long. J lost 4 bases, V lost 6 bases, and 8 bases had no gene match. Germline V CDR1 and CDR2: SGHAT, FQNNGV. In nucleotides, the CDR3 is TGTGCCAGCAGTCCCCGGACAGGGTCCGGAAACACCATATATTTT. Amino acids: CASSPRTGSGNTIYF.